This T cell receptor (beta chain) comes out of a study of shared clonotypes between healthy human individuals. On this clone: Its antigen is currently unknown.

CD8 cells regarded as naive lacked CD45RO, were positively chosen for CCR7, and omitted terminally differentiated effector memory CD45RA+ cells. The healthy adult donors were HIV-negative and reported no recent acute infections or vaccinations. Germline V lookup: CDR1 MNHEY, CDR2 SMNVEV (reference sequence). This CDR3 spans 16 amino acids. With 5 bases clipped from V and 1 base from J, the junction kept 10 bases outside the gene matches. The material for each subset, its genomic DNA, was split evenly across several immunoSEQ plates. The table came from immunoSEQ multiplex PCR; TCRdb's copy has only in-frame clones and leaves some out. This sample carries some 2.1 million clones, around 95% of them seen once, and the ten largest clones take around 1.7%. Findings and limits, study-wide: When naive CD4 clonotypes were compared across several donors, around 5% were shared.

The chain has TRBV27 and TRBJ1-1, with 7 bases lining up with TRBD1. The source of this sequence is a man aged 18 to 29 in good health. Some clones in this sample may be carry-over from other donors' samples. Sequenced: naive CD8+ T cells from PBMCs. The CDR3 is CASSQPTGTANTEAFF. The CDR3 region has the DNA TGTGCCAGCAGTCAACCGACCGGGACAGCGAACACTGAAGCTTTCTTT.